This paragraph reports one TCR beta chain. The data were taken from a study of ipilimumab plus nivolumab after autologous stem cell transplantation. This CDR3 has 18 amino acids. With 5 bases clipped from V and 5 bases from J, the junction kept 12 bases outside the gene matches. CDR1 SGHTA and CDR2 FQGTGA come from the germline V gene. The table came from immunoSEQ multiplex PCR; TCRdb's copy has only in-frame clones and leaves some out. The sample consists of 8,000 to 11,000 clones, 78% of them appearing once. V and J are TRBV7-3 and TRBJ2-2; 12 bases are shared with TRBD2. Source: PBMCs, taken in a trial of ipilimumab plus nivolumab as post-transplant consolidation. The TCR was taken from a male donor with diffuse large B-cell lymphoma. The CDR3 DNA reads as TGTGCCAGCAGCCCCGGGGGGGGACTAGCGGGTGAAACCGGGGAGCTGTTTTTT. Translated: CASSPGGGLAGETGELFF.